This TCR beta chain was captured in a study of cytomegalovirus exposure and HLA in healthy donors. For the study at large: An early release of data contained roughly 90 million unique TCRs, which came from HLA-typed donors. General observations from the study: HLA allele associations emerged for some 16,000 TCR beta sequences in a later analysis, at 0.05 false discovery rate. Accurate predictions that matched the HLA-A and HLA-B alleles of most subjects were reportedly made from TCR beta sequences.

CDR1 LGHNA and CDR2 YNFKEQ come from the germline V gene. The CDR3 contains 16 residues. Trimming at V came to 1 base and at J to 4 bases, leaving 7 bases not matched to a gene. The primer mix had 60 Vbeta and 13 Jbeta primers. The data were produced by immunoSEQ multiplex PCR, yet TCRdb's version contains in-frame clones alone and is incomplete. The data show approximately 150,000 clones, around four fifths seen once. About this clone itself: Antigen specificity is unknown.

The sample consisted of PBMCs. This sequence originates from a girl under 18 in good health and CMV-seropositive. This rearrangement joins TRBV4-2 to TRBJ1-2; 9 bases fit TRBD1. The CDR3: CASSQAVRDRVYGYTF. The CDR3 bases are TGTGCCAGCAGCCAAGCTGTCCGGGACAGGGTCTATGGCTACACCTTC.